This T cell receptor (beta chain) stems from a study of OX40 agonist ivuxolimab in advanced cancers. In the study overall: Those enrolled were less than 85% male, with a mean age of around 58 years and ages from 23 to 79.

Germline assignment: CDR1 MNHEY and CDR2 SMNVEV (reference sequence). The V end lost 2 bases, the J end lost 3 bases, and 12 bases lay between the germline ends. The CDR3 has 15 amino acids. Assay: immunoSEQ multiplex PCR; the TCRdb copy retains only in-frame clones and omits some. The repertoire holds roughly 70,000 clones, 82% seen once, with 0.35% to 0.5% in the top ten. This specimen consisted of CD4+ or CD8+ T cells sorted from blood, obtained in a trial of the OX40 agonist ivuxolimab. The sequence derives from an adult with an advanced solid tumor such as melanoma, head and neck, liver or kidney cancer. The V gene is TRBV27, the J gene TRBJ2-3, with D possibly matching TRBD1 (5 bases). Here the CDR3 DNA reads TGTGCCAGCAGTTTACAAGGCAGGGTAACAGATACGCAGTATTTT. As protein: CASSLQGRVTDTQYF.